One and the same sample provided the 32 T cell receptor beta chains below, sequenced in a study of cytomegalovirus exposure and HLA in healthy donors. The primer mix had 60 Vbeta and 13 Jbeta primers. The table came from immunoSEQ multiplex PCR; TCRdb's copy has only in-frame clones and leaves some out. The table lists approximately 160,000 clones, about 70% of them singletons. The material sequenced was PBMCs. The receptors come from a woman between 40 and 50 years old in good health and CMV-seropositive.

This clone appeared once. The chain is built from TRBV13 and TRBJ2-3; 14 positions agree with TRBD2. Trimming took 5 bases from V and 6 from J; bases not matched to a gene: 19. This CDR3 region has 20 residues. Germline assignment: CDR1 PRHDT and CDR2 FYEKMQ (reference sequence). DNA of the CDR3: TGTGCCAGCAGCCAACGACTAGCGGGGGGGCTAAGAGGTGTCTTGGATACGCAGTATTTT. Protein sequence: CASSQRLAGGLRGVLDTQYF.

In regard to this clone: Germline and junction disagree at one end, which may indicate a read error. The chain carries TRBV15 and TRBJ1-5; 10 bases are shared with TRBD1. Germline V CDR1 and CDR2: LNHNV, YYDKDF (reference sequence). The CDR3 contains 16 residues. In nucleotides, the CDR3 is TGTGCCACCAGCAGAGATGGGGGACAGGGGAATCAGCCCCAGAATTTT. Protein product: CATSRDGGQGNQPQNF.

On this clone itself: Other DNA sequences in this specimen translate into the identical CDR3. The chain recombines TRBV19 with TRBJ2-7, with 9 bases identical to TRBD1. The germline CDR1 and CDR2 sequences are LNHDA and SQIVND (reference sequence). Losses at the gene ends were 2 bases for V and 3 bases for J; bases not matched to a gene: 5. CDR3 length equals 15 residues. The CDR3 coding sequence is TGTGCCAGTAGTATAAGCGGGACAGGGAGCTACGAGCAGTACTTC. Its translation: CASSISGTGSYEQYF.

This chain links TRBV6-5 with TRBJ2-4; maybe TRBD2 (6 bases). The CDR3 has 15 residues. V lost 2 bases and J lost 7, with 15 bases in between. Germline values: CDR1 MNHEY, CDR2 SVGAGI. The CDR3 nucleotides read TGTGCCAGCAGTTACGGCCCAGGAGCGGGTAACATTCAGTACTTC. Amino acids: CASSYGPGAGNIQYF.

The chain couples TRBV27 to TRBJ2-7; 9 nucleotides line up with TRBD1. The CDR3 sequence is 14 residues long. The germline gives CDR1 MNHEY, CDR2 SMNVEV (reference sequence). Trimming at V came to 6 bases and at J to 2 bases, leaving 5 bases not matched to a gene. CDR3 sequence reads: CASSPTGGTYEQYF. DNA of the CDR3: TGTGCCAGCAGCCCGACAGGGGGGACCTACGAGCAGTACTTC.

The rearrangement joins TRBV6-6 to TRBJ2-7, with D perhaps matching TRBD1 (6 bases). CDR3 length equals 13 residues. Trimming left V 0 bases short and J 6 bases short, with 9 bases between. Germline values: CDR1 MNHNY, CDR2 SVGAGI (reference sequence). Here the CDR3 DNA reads TGTGCCAGCAGTTACTCGCCCAGGGGCGAGCAGTACTTC. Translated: CASSYSPRGEQYF.

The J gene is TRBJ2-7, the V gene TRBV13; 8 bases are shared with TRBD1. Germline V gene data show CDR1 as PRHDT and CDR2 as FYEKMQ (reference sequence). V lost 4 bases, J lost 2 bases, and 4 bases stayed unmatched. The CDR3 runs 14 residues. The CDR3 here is CASSWTGSAYEQYF. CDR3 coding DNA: TGTGCCAGCAGCTGGACAGGGTCAGCCTACGAGCAGTACTTC. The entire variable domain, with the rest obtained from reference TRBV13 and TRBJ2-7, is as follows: AAGVIQSPRHLIKEKRETATLKCYPIPRHDTVYWYQQGPGQDPQFLISFYEKMQSDKGSIPDRFSAQQFSDYHSELNMSSLELGDSALYFCASSWTGSAYEQYFGPGTRLTVT.

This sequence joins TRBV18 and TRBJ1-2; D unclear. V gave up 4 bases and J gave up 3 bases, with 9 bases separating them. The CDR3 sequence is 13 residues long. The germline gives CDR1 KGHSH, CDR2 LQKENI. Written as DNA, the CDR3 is TGTGCCAGCTCACTCGACAATGACTATGGCTACACCTTC. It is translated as CASSLDNDYGYTF.

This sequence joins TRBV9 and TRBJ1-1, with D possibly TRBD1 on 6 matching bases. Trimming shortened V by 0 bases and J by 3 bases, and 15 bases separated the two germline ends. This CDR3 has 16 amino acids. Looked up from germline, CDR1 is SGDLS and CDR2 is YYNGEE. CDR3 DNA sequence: TGTGCCAGCAGCGTAGGACTTCAGGGGTTATACACTGAAGCTTTCTTT. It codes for CASSVGLQGLYTEAFF.

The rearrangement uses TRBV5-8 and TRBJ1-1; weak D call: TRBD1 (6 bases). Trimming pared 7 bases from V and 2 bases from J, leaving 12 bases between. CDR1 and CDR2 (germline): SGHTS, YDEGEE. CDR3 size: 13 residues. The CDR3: CASPGQLNTEAFF. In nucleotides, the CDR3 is TGTGCCAGCCCCGGACAGTTAAACACTGAAGCTTTCTTT.

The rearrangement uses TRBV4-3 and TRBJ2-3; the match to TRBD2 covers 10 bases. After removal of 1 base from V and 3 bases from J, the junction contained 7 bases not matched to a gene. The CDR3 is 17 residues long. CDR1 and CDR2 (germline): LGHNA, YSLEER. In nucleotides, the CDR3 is TGCGCCAGCAGCCAAGGGGCCGTGGGACTAGCGACAGATACGCAGTATTTT. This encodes CASSQGAVGLATDTQYF.

CDR3 DNA: TGTGCCAGCAGTGAGGTCGGCGGAGATCAGCCCCAGCATTTT. The encoded protein is CASSEVGGDQPQHF. J is TRBJ1-5 and V is TRBV2; D not resolved. The V and J ends lost 3 bases and 5 bases respectively, with 11 bases between them. CDR3 length: 14 amino acids. Germline values: CDR1 SNHLY, CDR2 FYNNEI.

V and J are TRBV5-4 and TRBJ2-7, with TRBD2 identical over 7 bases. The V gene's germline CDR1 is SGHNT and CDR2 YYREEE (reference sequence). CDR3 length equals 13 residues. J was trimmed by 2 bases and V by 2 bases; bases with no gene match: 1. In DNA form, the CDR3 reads TGTGCCAGCAGCTTCGGACTAGCCTACGAGCAGTACTTC. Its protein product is CASSFGLAYEQYF.

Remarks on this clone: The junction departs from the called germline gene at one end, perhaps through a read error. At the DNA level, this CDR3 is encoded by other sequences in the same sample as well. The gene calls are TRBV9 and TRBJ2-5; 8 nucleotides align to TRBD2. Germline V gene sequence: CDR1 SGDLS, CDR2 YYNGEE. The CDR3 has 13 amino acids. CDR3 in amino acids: CASTGLAGETQYF. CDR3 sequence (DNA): TGTGCCAGCACCGGACTAGCTGGGGAGACTCAGTACTTC. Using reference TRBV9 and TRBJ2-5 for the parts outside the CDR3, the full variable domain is DSGVTQTPKHLITATGQRVTLRCSPRSGDLSVYWYQQSLDQGLQFLIQYYNGEERAKGNILERFSAQQFPDLHSELNLSSLELGDSALYFCASTGLAGETQYFGPGTRLLVL.

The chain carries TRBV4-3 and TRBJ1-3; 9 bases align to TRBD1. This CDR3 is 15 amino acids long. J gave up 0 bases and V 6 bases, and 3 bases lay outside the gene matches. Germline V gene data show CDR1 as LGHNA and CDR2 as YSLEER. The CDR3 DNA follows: TGCGCCAGCAGTTGGACAGGGGACTCTGGAAACACCATATATTTT. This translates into CASSWTGDSGNTIYF.

CDR3 DNA sequence: TGTGCCAGCTCCGCAGTGAACACTGAAGCTTTCTTT. It encodes CASSAVNTEAFF. This chain links TRBV6-5 with TRBJ1-1, with D unresolved. Trimming left V 8 bases short and J 0 bases short, with 7 bases between. Germline V gene data show CDR1 as MNHEY and CDR2 as SVGAGI. The CDR3 covers 12 residues.

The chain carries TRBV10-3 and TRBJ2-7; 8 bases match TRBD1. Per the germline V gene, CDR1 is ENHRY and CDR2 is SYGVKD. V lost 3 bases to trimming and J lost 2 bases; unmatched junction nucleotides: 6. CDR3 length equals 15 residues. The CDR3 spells CAISESPGQAYEQYF. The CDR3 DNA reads TGTGCCATCAGTGAATCCCCGGGACAGGCCTACGAGCAGTACTTC.

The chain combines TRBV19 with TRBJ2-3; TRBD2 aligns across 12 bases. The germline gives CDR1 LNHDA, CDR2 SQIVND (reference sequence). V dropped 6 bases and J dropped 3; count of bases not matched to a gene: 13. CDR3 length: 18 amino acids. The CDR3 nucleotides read TGTGCCAGTAGCCGCACCGACCTCCTAGCGGGAGGGACAGATACGCAGTATTTT. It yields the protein CASSRTDLLAGGTDTQYF. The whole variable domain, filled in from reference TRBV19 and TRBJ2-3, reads DGGITQSPKYLFRKEGQNVTLSCEQNLNHDAMYWYRQDPGQGLRLIYYSQIVNDFQKGDIAEGYSVSREKKESFPLTVTSAQKNPTAFYLCASSRTDLLAGGTDTQYFGPGTRLTVL.

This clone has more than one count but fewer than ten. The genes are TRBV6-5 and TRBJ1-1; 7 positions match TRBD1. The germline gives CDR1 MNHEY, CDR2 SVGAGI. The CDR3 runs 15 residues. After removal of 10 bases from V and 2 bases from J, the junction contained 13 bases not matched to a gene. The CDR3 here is CATQSDRRENTEAFF. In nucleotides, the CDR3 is TGTGCCACCCAATCGGACAGGCGGGAAAACACTGAAGCTTTCTTT.

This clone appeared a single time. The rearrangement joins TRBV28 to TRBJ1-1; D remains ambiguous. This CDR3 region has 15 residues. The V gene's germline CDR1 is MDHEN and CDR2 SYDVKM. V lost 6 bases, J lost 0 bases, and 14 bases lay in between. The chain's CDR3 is CASSRPDRVNTEAFF. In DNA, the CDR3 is TGTGCCAGCAGCCGCCCAGATCGGGTGAACACTGAAGCTTTCTTT.

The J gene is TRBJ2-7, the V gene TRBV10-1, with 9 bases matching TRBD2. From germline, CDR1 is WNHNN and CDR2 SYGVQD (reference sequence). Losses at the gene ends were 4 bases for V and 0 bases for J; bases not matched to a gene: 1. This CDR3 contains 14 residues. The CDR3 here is CASSGGGGSYEQYF. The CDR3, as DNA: TGCGCCAGCAGTGGCGGGGGGGGCTCCTACGAGCAGTACTTC.

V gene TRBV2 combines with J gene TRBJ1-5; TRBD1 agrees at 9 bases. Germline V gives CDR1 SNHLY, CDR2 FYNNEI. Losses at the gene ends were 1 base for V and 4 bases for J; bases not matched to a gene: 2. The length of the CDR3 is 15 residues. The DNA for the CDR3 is TGTGCCAGCAGTGAAGAGGGGACAGGGAATCAGCCCCAGCATTTT. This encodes CASSEEGTGNQPQHF. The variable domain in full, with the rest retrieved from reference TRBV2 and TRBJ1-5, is EPEVTQTPSHQVTQMGQEVILRCVPISNHLYFYWYRQILGQKVEFLVSFYNNEISEKSEIFDDQFSVERPDGSNFTLKIRSTKLEDSAMYFCASSEEGTGNQPQHFGDGTRLSIL.

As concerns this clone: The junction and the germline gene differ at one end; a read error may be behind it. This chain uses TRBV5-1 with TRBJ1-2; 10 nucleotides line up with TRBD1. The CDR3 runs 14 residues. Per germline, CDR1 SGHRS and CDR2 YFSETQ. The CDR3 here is CASSLDRGNYGYPF. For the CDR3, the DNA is TGCGCCAGCAGCCTGGACAGGGGGAACTATGGCTACCCCTTC.

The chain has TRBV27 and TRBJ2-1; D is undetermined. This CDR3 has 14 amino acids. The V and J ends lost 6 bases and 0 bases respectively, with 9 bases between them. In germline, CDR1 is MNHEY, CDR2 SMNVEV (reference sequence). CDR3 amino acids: CASRRLSSYNEQFF. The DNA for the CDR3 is TGTGCCAGCAGGAGACTGAGCTCCTACAATGAGCAGTTCTTC.

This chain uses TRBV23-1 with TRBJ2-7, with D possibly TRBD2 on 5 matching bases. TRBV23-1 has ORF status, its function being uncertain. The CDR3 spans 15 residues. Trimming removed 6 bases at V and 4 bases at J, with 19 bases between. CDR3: CASRHLSGFPYEQYF. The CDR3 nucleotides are TGCGCCAGCAGACACTTGAGCGGTTTTCCATACGAGCAGTACTTC.

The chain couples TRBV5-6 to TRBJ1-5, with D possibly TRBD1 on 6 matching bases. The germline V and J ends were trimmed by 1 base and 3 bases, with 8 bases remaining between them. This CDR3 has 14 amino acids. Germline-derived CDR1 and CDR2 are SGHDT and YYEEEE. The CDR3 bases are TGTGCCAGCAGCTTGACAGGGTACAATCAGCCCCAGCATTTT. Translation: CASSLTGYNQPQHF.

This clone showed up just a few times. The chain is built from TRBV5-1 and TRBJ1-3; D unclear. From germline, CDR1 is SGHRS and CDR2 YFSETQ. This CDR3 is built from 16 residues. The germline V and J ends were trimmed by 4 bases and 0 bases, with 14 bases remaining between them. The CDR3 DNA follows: TGCGCCAGCAGCCCCCCTCCGGAGGCCTCTGGAAACACCATATATTTT. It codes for CASSPPPEASGNTIYF.

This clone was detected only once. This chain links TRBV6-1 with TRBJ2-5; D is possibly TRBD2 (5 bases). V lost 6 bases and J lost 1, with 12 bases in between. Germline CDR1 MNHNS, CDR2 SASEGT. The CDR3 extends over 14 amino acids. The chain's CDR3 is CASRDGIFQETQYF. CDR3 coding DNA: TGTGCCAGCAGGGACGGGATTTTCCAAGAGACCCAGTACTTC.

CDR3 DNA: TGTGCCAGTAGTACCCACAGCGGGAGGGTGACAGATACGCAGTATTTT. Amino acid sequence: CASSTHSGRVTDTQYF. This chain links TRBV19 with TRBJ2-3, with 10 bases matching TRBD2. Germline trimming cut 4 bases from V and 3 bases from J; bases unmatched to any gene: 7. The germline V gene has CDR1 LNHDA and CDR2 SQIVND (reference sequence). The CDR3 totals 16 residues. The full variable domain, its missing parts supplied by reference TRBV19 and TRBJ2-3, is DGGITQSPKYLFRKEGQNVTLSCEQNLNHDAMYWYRQDPGQGLRLIYYSQIVNDFQKGDIAEGYSVSREKKESFPLTVTSAQKNPTAFYLCASSTHSGRVTDTQYFGPGTRLTVL.

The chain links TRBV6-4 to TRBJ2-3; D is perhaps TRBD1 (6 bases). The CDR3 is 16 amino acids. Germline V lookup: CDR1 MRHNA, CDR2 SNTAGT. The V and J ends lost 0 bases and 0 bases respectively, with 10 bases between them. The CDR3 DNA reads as TGTGCCAGCAGTGACTCCGACAGGCCTAGCACAGATACGCAGTATTTT. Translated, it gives CASSDSDRPSTDTQYF.

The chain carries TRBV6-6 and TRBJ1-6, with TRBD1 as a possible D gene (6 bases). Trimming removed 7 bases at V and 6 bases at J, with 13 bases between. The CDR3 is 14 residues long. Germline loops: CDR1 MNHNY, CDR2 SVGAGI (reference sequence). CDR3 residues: CASMTTGGNSPLHF. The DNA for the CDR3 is TGTGCCAGCATGACGACAGGAGGTAATTCACCCCTCCACTTT.

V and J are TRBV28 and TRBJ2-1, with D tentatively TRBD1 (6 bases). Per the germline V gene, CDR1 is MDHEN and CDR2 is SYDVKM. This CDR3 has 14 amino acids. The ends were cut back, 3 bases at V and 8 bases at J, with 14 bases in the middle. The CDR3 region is CASSLDSSVDEQFF. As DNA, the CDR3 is TGTGCCAGCAGTTTGGACAGCAGCGTGGATGAGCAGTTCTTC. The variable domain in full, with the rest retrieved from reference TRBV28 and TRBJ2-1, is DVKVTQSSRYLVKRTGEKVFLECVQDMDHENMFWYRQDPGLGLRLIYFSYDVKMKEKGDIPEGYSVSREKKERFSLILESASTNQTSMYLCASSLDSSVDEQFFGPGTRLTVL.